The present T cell receptor (beta chain) was sequenced within a study of blood T cell repertoires in COVID-19. Turning to the study itself: The origin of the acute and convalescent COVID-19 samples was the United States, Italy and Spain.

Produced via immunoSEQ multiplex PCR; TCRdb's table is partial and in-frame only. This sample yields about 250,000 clones, of which 85% to 90% are seen a single time; around 4.6% belongs to the top ten. The CDR3 covers 16 residues. Germline assignment: CDR1 MDHEN and CDR2 SYDVKM. J gave up 4 bases and V 6 bases, and 12 bases lay outside the gene matches. The clonotype originates from a middle-aged woman who had recovered from COVID-19. This chain uses TRBV28 with TRBJ1-2; 9 bases fit TRBD1. The specimen was peripheral blood. CDR3 DNA sequence: TGTGCCAGCAGCGGGACAGGGATTGACCGGGGCTATGGCTACACCTTC. Translated, it gives CASSGTGIDRGYGYTF.